These 11 T cell receptor beta chains came from one sample sequenced in a study of T cells in localized non-small cell lung cancer. Assay: immunoSEQ multiplex PCR; the TCRdb copy retains only in-frame clones and omits some. Of nearly 25,000 clones listed, 86% are singletons. The starting material was peripheral blood, obtained before any cancer treatment. These receptors came from a male donor aged 60 or over with stage II squamous cell lung carcinoma.

The chain combines TRBV30 with TRBJ2-6; D is tentatively TRBD1 or TRBD2 (5 bases each). The CDR3 loop spans 18 amino acids. Germline V lookup: CDR1 GTSNPN, CDR2 SVGIG (reference sequence). Trimming took off 0 bases at V and 0 bases at J, with 15 bases between the two ends. DNA of the CDR3: TGTGCCTGGAGTGTGGGGGTCTTTTCCCTCTCTGGGGCCAACGTCCTGACTTTC. Translating gives CAWSVGVFSLSGANVLTF.

V gene TRBV7-9 combines with J gene TRBJ1-3; D is undetermined. CDR3 length equals 13 residues. V lost 5 bases, J lost 4 bases, and 9 bases lay in between. Germline V gives CDR1 SEHNR, CDR2 FQNEAQ (reference sequence). Here the CDR3 reads CASSPSLGNTIYF. The CDR3 DNA reads as TGTGCCAGCAGCCCAAGTCTCGGAAACACCATATATTTT.

The rearrangement links TRBV5-3 to TRBJ2-3; TRBD2 matches 7 bases. TRBV5-3 is known as an ORF, though its function is uncertain. Trimming took 5 bases from V and 2 from J; bases not matched to a gene: 8. The CDR3 sequence is 15 residues long. CDR3 in DNA: TGTGCCAGAAGGTGGGCTAGCGGCCCCACAGATACGCAGTATTTT. It translates to CARRWASGPTDTQYF.

This clone was seen a single time. Other DNA sequences in this sample translate to the same CDR3. The V and J genes are TRBV18 and TRBJ1-3; possibly TRBD1 for D (6 bases). V was pared by 6 bases and J by 1 base, with 13 bases between. The germline V gene encodes CDR1 KGHSH and CDR2 LQKENI. The CDR3 has 15 amino acids. The CDR3 loop reads CASSRGADSGNTIYF. The DNA of the CDR3 is TGTGCCAGCTCCCGGGGGGCAGATTCTGGAAACACCATATATTTT. The full variable domain, in which reference TRBV18 and TRBJ1-3 provide the parts outside the CDR3, is NAGVMQNPRHLVRRRGQEARLRCSPMKGHSHVYWYRQLPEEGLKFMVYLQKENIIDESGMPKERFSAEFPKEGPSILRIQQVVRGDSAAYFCASSRGADSGNTIYFGEGSWLTVV.

This sequence joins TRBV7-9 and TRBJ1-4; 9 nucleotides align to TRBD1. Germline loops: CDR1 SEHNR, CDR2 FQNEAQ (reference sequence). The ends lost 5 bases at V and 8 bases at J; junction bases unmatched: 15. This CDR3 contains 17 residues. The DNA of the CDR3 is TGTGCCAGCAGCGCCACTCGCCACAGGGGGCTAGGGGAAAAACTGTTTTTT. Translating gives CASSATRHRGLGEKLFF.

The chain carries TRBV29-1 and TRBJ2-3, with TRBD2 as a possible D gene (6 bases). The V gene's germline CDR1 is SQVTM and CDR2 ANQGSEA. V was clipped by 4 bases and J by 3 bases, with 14 bases between them. CDR3 length: 14 residues. CDR3 amino acids: CSVVEGRGTDTQYF. In nucleotides, the CDR3 is TGCAGCGTTGTAGAGGGGCGGGGAACAGATACGCAGTATTTT.

The V gene is TRBV7-2, the J gene TRBJ2-6; a possible D gene is TRBD1 (6 bases). V was shortened by 3 bases and J by 5 bases, with 11 bases between the two germline ends. Germline assignment: CDR1 SGHTA and CDR2 FQGNSA. The CDR3 length is 15 residues. The CDR3 region is CASSFGQRRANVLTF. CDR3 in DNA: TGTGCCAGCAGCTTCGGACAGCGTAGGGCCAACGTCCTGACTTTC.

The chain is built from TRBV30 and TRBJ1-5, with D tentatively TRBD1 (5 bases). The CDR3 has 13 amino acids. Deletions cut 0 bases from V and 7 bases from J, with 10 bases between. The germline V gene has CDR1 GTSNPN and CDR2 SVGIG (reference sequence). CDR3: CAWSVGGNQPQHF. The CDR3 DNA follows: TGTGCCTGGAGTGTGGGGGGGAACCAGCCCCAGCATTTT.

CDR3 amino acids: CASSGAGTADTQYF. The CDR3 nucleotides are TGTGCCAGCAGTGGGGCGGGAACGGCAGATACGCAGTATTTT. The chain recombines TRBV28 with TRBJ2-3; possibly TRBD2 for D (6 bases). The CDR3 runs 14 residues. V was shortened by 5 bases and J by 4 bases, with 13 bases between the two germline ends. Germline CDR1 and CDR2: MDHEN and SYDVKM.

The gene calls are TRBV28 and TRBJ1-1; 10 bases match TRBD1. The trim removed 4 bases at V and 7 bases at J, leaving 6 bases unmatched. Germline V gene lookup returns CDR1 MDHEN and CDR2 SYDVKM. The CDR3 consists of 14 residues. CDR3: CASSSGQGDGEAFF. The CDR3 DNA sequence: TGTGCCAGCAGTTCAGGACAGGGGGACGGTGAAGCTTTCTTT.

The CDR3 region is CASSGLRGGETQYF. CDR3 nucleotide sequence: TGTGCCAGTAGCGGACTCCGGGGGGGAGAGACCCAGTACTTC. This sequence joins TRBV19 and TRBJ2-5; 8 nucleotides align to TRBD2. The junction had 7 bases not matched to a gene; V was cut back by 6 bases and J by 4 bases. Germline CDR1 is LNHDA and CDR2 is SQIVND (reference sequence). This CDR3 comprises 14 residues.